This entry lists 20 T cell receptor beta chains sequenced from one sample in a study of blood T cell repertoires in COVID-19. Method: immunoSEQ multiplex PCR; TCRdb's copy keeps in-frame clones and lacks some. The sample includes fewer than 400,000 clones, 85% of them seen just once. Sequenced sample: peripheral blood. Every receptor here comes from a woman in her late teens or twenties with acute or convalescent COVID-19.

V usage is TRBV9 and J usage is TRBJ2-5, with a weak D call TRBD1 (6 bases). The CDR3 is 16 residues long. Germline loops: CDR1 SGDLS, CDR2 YYNGEE. V gave up 3 bases and J gave up 2 bases, with 17 bases separating them. CDR3 nucleotide sequence: TGTGCCAGCAGCGCCAAACGGACAGAAACTCAAGAGACCCAGTACTTC. Encoded protein: CASSAKRTETQETQYF.

For the CDR3, the DNA is TGTGCCAGCAGTGAGTCTACAGGGGAATCGCAGCCCCAGCATTTT. Its protein is CASSESTGESQPQHF. This chain uses TRBV2 with TRBJ1-5; 7 bases fit TRBD1. The CDR3 is 15 residues long. J was trimmed by 7 bases and V by 3 bases; bases with no gene match: 9. Germline-derived CDR1 and CDR2 are SNHLY and FYNNEI. Together with reference TRBV2 and TRBJ1-5, the CDR3 gives the full variable domain: EPEVTQTPSHQVTQMGQEVILRCVPISNHLYFYWYRQILGQKVEFLVSFYNNEISEKSEIFDDQFSVERPDGSNFTLKIRSTKLEDSAMYFCASSESTGESQPQHFGDGTRLSIL.

This clone showed up just once. The V gene is TRBV7-9, the J gene TRBJ1-3; D gene unclear. Germline V gene sequence: CDR1 SEHNR, CDR2 FQNEAQ (reference sequence). V lost 2 bases and J 1 base, leaving 12 bases between the germline ends. This CDR3 contains 16 residues. The CDR3 sequence is CASSLRSGSSGNTIYF. CDR3 nucleotide sequence: TGTGCCAGCAGCTTACGGAGCGGTTCGTCTGGAAACACCATATATTTT.

The chain has TRBV7-9 and TRBJ2-1, with 7 bases fitting TRBD2. With 5 bases clipped from V and 5 bases from J, the junction kept 15 bases outside the gene matches. Germline V gene data show CDR1 as SEHNR and CDR2 as FQNEAQ (reference sequence). The CDR3 spans 17 residues. For the CDR3, the DNA is TGTGCCAGCAGCATCACGCGCGGGGGACCGCAAGACAATGAGCAGTTCTTC. Amino acids: CASSITRGGPQDNEQFF.

This clone appeared a single time. This chain links TRBV28 with TRBJ2-7; unclear D gene. Per the germline V gene, CDR1 is MDHEN and CDR2 is SYDVKM. This CDR3 is built from 13 residues. Trimming took 8 bases from V and 3 from J, leaving 14 bases between them. The CDR3 coding sequence is TGTGCCAGCTTTGGTCAAGCCTTCTACGAGCAGTACTTC. It encodes CASFGQAFYEQYF.

This chain uses TRBV2 with TRBJ1-5, with D tentatively TRBD1 (5 bases). CDR3 size: 12 residues. Trimming left V 3 bases short and J 13 bases short, with 13 bases between. The germline CDR1 and CDR2 sequences are SNHLY and FYNNEI. The CDR3 DNA follows: TGTGCCAGCAGTGATGATTGGACACCTCAGCATTTT. Translation gives CASSDDWTPQHF.

This rearrangement joins TRBV18 to TRBJ1-1; D might be TRBD1 (5 bases). Germline lookup yields CDR1 KGHSH and CDR2 LQKENI. The CDR3 consists of 14 residues. The V end lost 5 bases, the J end lost 6 bases, and 16 bases lay between the germline ends. CDR3 loop: CASSTTGGYPEAFF. Written as DNA, the CDR3 is TGTGCCAGCTCAACGACGGGGGGGTATCCTGAAGCTTTCTTT.

This clone has only one observation. The V and J genes are TRBV28 and TRBJ1-1; no definite D call. This CDR3 is built from 14 residues. Germline-derived CDR1 and CDR2 are MDHEN and SYDVKM. The ends were cut back, 5 bases at V and 1 base at J, with 11 bases in the middle. CDR3 region: CASSPPPGNTEAFF. The CDR3 nucleotides are TGTGCCAGCAGTCCCCCCCCCGGGAACACTGAAGCTTTCTTT.

The chain has TRBV25-1 and TRBJ1-4; weak D call: TRBD1 (5 bases). Germline values: CDR1 MGHDK, CDR2 SYGVNS. V lost 3 bases and J 7 bases, leaving 12 bases between the germline ends. This CDR3 contains 14 residues. Here the CDR3 reads CASSDRGVGEKLFF. The CDR3 DNA is TGTGCCAGCAGTGATCGGGGGGTCGGTGAAAAACTGTTTTTT.

V is TRBV5-1 and J is TRBJ2-5, with 12 positions matching TRBD2. CDR1 SGHRS and CDR2 YFSETQ come from the germline V gene. Unmatched junction bases numbered 4, after V lost 4 bases and J lost 0 bases. This CDR3 contains 16 residues. The CDR3 reads CASSVGTSGYQETQYF. The CDR3 bases are TGCGCCAGCAGCGTGGGGACTAGCGGGTACCAAGAGACCCAGTACTTC.

The rearrangement joins TRBV7-3 to TRBJ2-5; D is perhaps TRBD1 (5 bases). Trimming took off 2 bases at V and 3 bases at J, with 7 bases between the two ends. Germline loops: CDR1 SGHTA, CDR2 FQGTGA. The CDR3 has 13 residues. For the CDR3, the DNA is TGTGCCAGCAGCTTATCCAGGGAAGAGACCCAGTACTTC. It specifies CASSLSREETQYF.

The chain recombines TRBV2 with TRBJ1-5; 10 bases agree with TRBD1. V shed 5 bases, J shed 1 base, and the junction held 5 bases outside the gene matches. The CDR3 totals 16 residues. CDR1 is SNHLY, CDR2 FYNNEI, per germline. DNA of the CDR3: TGTGCCAGCAGTCGACAGGGGGCACTAAGCAATCAGCCCCAGCATTTT. Its protein is CASSRQGALSNQPQHF. The entire variable domain, with the rest obtained from reference TRBV2 and TRBJ1-5, is as follows: EPEVTQTPSHQVTQMGQEVILRCVPISNHLYFYWYRQILGQKVEFLVSFYNNEISEKSEIFDDQFSVERPDGSNFTLKIRSTKLEDSAMYFCASSRQGALSNQPQHFGDGTRLSIL.

This chain uses TRBV19 with TRBJ2-3; the D gene is possibly TRBD2 (6 bases). CDR1 and CDR2 (germline): LNHDA, SQIVND (reference sequence). This CDR3 comprises 15 residues. V was clipped by 7 bases and J by 0 bases, with 14 bases between them. CDR3 loop: CASTPDYVSTDTQYF. CDR3 bases: TGTGCCAGTACCCCGGACTATGTTAGCACAGATACGCAGTATTTT. The entire variable domain, with the rest obtained from reference TRBV19 and TRBJ2-3, is as follows: DGGITQSPKYLFRKEGQNVTLSCEQNLNHDAMYWYRQDPGQGLRLIYYSQIVNDFQKGDIAEGYSVSREKKESFPLTVTSAQKNPTAFYLCASTPDYVSTDTQYFGPGTRLTVL.

The chain joins TRBV4-2 to TRBJ2-1; a possible D gene is TRBD2 (6 bases). The V gene lost 0 bases and the J gene lost 5 bases, with 11 bases spanning the gap. The CDR3 loop spans 15 amino acids. From germline, CDR1 is LGHNA and CDR2 YNFKEQ. CDR3 bases: TGTGCCAGCAGCCAAGATCTCGCGGGAAACAATGAGCAGTTCTTC. The encoded protein is CASSQDLAGNNEQFF.

The chain has TRBV12-3 or TRBV12-4 and TRBJ1-2; 7 nucleotides agree with TRBD1. Unmatched junction bases numbered 3, after V lost 5 bases and J lost 3 bases. This CDR3 contains 13 residues. The CDR3 loop is CASSKTGYYGYTF. The CDR3 DNA follows: TGTGCCAGCAGTAAGACAGGGTACTATGGCTACACCTTC.

The J gene is TRBJ2-3, the V gene TRBV28; D perhaps matches TRBD1 (5 bases). This CDR3 is built from 15 residues. V dropped 2 bases and J dropped 0 bases, with 9 bases sitting between them. The V gene's germline CDR1 is MDHEN and CDR2 SYDVKM. Here the CDR3 reads CASSLGAQSTDTQYF. The CDR3 DNA sequence: TGTGCCAGCAGTTTAGGGGCGCAGAGCACAGATACGCAGTATTTT.

The rearrangement joins TRBV6-5 to TRBJ1-5; D remains ambiguous. The CDR3 runs to 15 residues. V was clipped by 7 bases and J by 3 bases, with 16 bases between them. CDR1 is MNHEY and CDR2 is SVGAGI in the germline V gene. The CDR3 DNA reads TGTGCCAGCACCTCGACACGGAGGGACAATCAGCCCCAGCATTTT. It specifies CASTSTRRDNQPQHF.

A note on this clone: The junction departs from the called germline gene at one end, perhaps through a read error. The gene calls are TRBV4-2 and TRBJ2-7; 11 nucleotides match TRBD2. The CDR3 runs 17 residues. CDR1 is LGHNA, CDR2 YNFKEQ, per germline. The chain's CDR3 is CASSQDPIPLAGGSPGF. The CDR3 DNA follows: TGTGCCAGCAGCCAGGACCCAATACCATTAGCGGGGGGGAGCCCTGGCTTC.

CDR3 bases: TGCGCCAGCAGCTCTTCTCCGGGGTGGGGCACTGAAGCTTTCTTT. Protein product: CASSSSPGWGTEAFF. The chain recombines TRBV5-1 with TRBJ1-1, with no clear D. V lost 3 bases, J lost 4 bases, and 16 bases lay in between. Germline V gene data show CDR1 as SGHRS and CDR2 as YFSETQ. The CDR3 loop spans 15 amino acids.

V gene TRBV11-2 combines with J gene TRBJ1-1; 8 positions agree with TRBD1. The CDR3 contains 15 residues. V gave up 4 bases and J gave up 10 bases; unmatched junction bases: 14. The germline V gene has CDR1 SGHAT and CDR2 FQNNGV. CDR3 region: CASSSAGQGKLVAFF. The DNA for the CDR3 is TGTGCCAGCAGCTCTGCCGGACAGGGAAAATTAGTAGCTTTCTTT.